These 6 T cell receptor beta chains came from one sample sequenced in a study of long-term antiretroviral therapy in people with HIV. This was the immunoSEQ v3.0 assay at survey level. The assay was immunoSEQ multiplex PCR, and TCRdb's table has in-frame clones only and misses some. In the table there are 40,000 to 50,000 clones, approximately 94% of which are singletons. Material: unsorted PBMCs, obtained roughly 9.4 years after starting antiretroviral therapy. These receptor sequences come from a man aged 30-40 years with HIV.

V is TRBV6-5 and J is TRBJ2-3, with D perhaps matching TRBD1 (6 bases). The germline gives CDR1 MNHEY, CDR2 SVGAGI. Trimming took 6 bases from V and 3 from J, leaving 16 bases between them. The CDR3 consists of 15 residues. The CDR3 here is CASSKQGLSTDTQYF. CDR3 DNA sequence: TGTGCCAGCAGCAAACAGGGTTTGTCTACAGATACGCAGTATTTT.

The J gene is TRBJ2-4, the V gene TRBV2, with D perhaps matching TRBD1 (6 bases). V was cut by 2 bases and J by 0 bases, with 11 bases left in between. The V gene's germline CDR1 is SNHLY and CDR2 FYNNEI. This CDR3 spans 16 amino acids. CDR3 protein: CASSEPGQKAKNIQYF. The CDR3, as DNA: TGTGCCAGCAGTGAACCGGGACAAAAAGCCAAAAACATTCAGTACTTC.

The table lists this clone with a count of one. The rearrangement uses TRBV27 and TRBJ1-2; TRBD1 might be the D (5 bases). Germline V gene sequence: CDR1 MNHEY, CDR2 SMNVEV (reference sequence). The CDR3 runs 14 residues. Trimming left V 8 bases short and J 6 bases short, with 19 bases between. The CDR3 sequence: CASLPLGGSDGYTF. CDR3 nucleotides: TGTGCCAGCCTACCCCTCGGGGGTAGTGATGGCTACACCTTC.

V usage is TRBV28 and J usage is TRBJ1-5; 8 bases map to TRBD1. The CDR3 loop spans 15 amino acids. Germline V gene sequence: CDR1 MDHEN, CDR2 SYDVKM. V shed 4 bases and J 6 bases; nucleotides not matched to a gene: 8. CDR3 residues: CASSSIGQGGQPQHF. CDR3 coding DNA: TGTGCCAGCAGTTCTATTGGACAGGGTGGTCAGCCCCAGCATTTT.

This chain connects TRBV4-2 to TRBJ2-6, with D unresolved. The V gene's germline CDR1 is LGHNA and CDR2 YNFKEQ. Trimming left V 2 bases short and J 2 bases short, with 19 bases between. The CDR3 sequence is 19 residues long. This chain's CDR3 is CASSQPDTAPYPGANVLTF. CDR3 sequence (DNA): TGTGCCAGCAGCCAACCCGACACAGCCCCATATCCTGGGGCCAACGTCCTGACTTTC.

This clone came up once. This chain connects TRBV10-3 to TRBJ2-1; D remains ambiguous. Trimming took 6 bases from V and 0 from J, leaving 3 bases between them. Germline CDR1 ENHRY, CDR2 SYGVKD. CDR3 length: 12 amino acids. Here the CDR3 reads CAIRDSYNEQFF. In DNA form, the CDR3 reads TGTGCCATCAGGGACTCCTACAATGAGCAGTTCTTC.